The 26 T cell receptor beta chains below were found in one sample sequenced in a study of cytomegalovirus exposure and HLA in healthy donors. 13 Jbeta primers and 60 Vbeta primers were used for the PCR. The assay was immunoSEQ multiplex PCR, and TCRdb's table has in-frame clones only and misses some. Its table lists some 56,000 clones. Sequencing was done on a sample of PBMCs. Receptors originate from a woman in her twenties or thirties in good health and CMV-seropositive.

This chain uses TRBV7-9 with TRBJ1-2, with 8 bases matching TRBD1. J was trimmed by 4 bases and V by 2 bases; bases with no gene match: 6. The length of the CDR3 is 15 residues. The germline CDR1 and CDR2 sequences are SEHNR and FQNEAQ (reference sequence). The CDR3 DNA is TGTGCCAGCAGCTTACAGGGGGCTCGGGTCTATGGCTACACCTTC. Translating it yields CASSLQGARVYGYTF.

The chain carries TRBV10-3 and TRBJ1-6; the D is unclear. Germline lookup yields CDR1 ENHRY and CDR2 SYGVKD. Trimming stripped 10 bases from V and 8 bases from J, with 15 bases between. The CDR3 contains 13 residues. The DNA of the CDR3 is TGTGCCACACTCCGCGCCGGGGATTCACCCCTCCACTTT. It is translated as CATLRAGDSPLHF.

This chain uses TRBV7-9 with TRBJ2-7, with 11 bases matching TRBD1. Per germline, CDR1 SEHNR and CDR2 FQNEAQ (reference sequence). The junction had 1 base not matched to a gene; V was cut back by 6 bases and J by 6 bases. CDR3 length: 12 residues. Here the CDR3 DNA reads TGTGCCAGCAGGGGGACAGGGGGCGAGCAGTACTTC. The encoded protein is CASRGTGGEQYF.

The chain employs TRBV27 and TRBJ2-1; a weak D match, TRBD1 (6 bases). The CDR3 sequence is 12 residues long. Deletions cut 7 bases from V and 6 bases from J, with 10 bases between. The V gene's germline CDR1 is MNHEY and CDR2 SMNVEV (reference sequence). CDR3 coding DNA: TGTGCCAGCACGGGACATAGCAATGAGCAGTTCTTC. Its protein is CASTGHSNEQFF.

The J gene is TRBJ2-1, the V gene TRBV28, with TRBD2 identical over 9 bases. Trimming at V came to 3 bases and at J to 8 bases, leaving 11 bases not matched to a gene. The CDR3 sequence is 16 residues long. CDR1 is MDHEN and CDR2 is SYDVKM in the germline V gene. The CDR3 here is CASSFRGGGDLDEQFF. The CDR3 nucleotides read TGTGCCAGCAGTTTCCGGGGCGGGGGGGATTTGGATGAGCAGTTCTTC.

The chain recombines TRBV27 with TRBJ2-7; D is possibly TRBD1 (6 bases). V lost 6 bases and J lost 9, with 18 bases in between. CDR3 length equals 13 residues. Per germline, CDR1 MNHEY and CDR2 SMNVEV (reference sequence). The CDR3 coding sequence is TGTGCCAGCAGCAAGGACAGACTTATGTTGCAGTACTTC. The encoded protein is CASSKDRLMLQYF.

The rearrangement links TRBV5-6 to TRBJ2-7; D call uncertain. CDR1 is SGHDT and CDR2 is YYEEEE in the germline V gene. V lost 1 base, J lost 6 bases, and 11 bases lay in between. This CDR3 is built from 13 residues. This CDR3 is CASSLFQRGEQYF. CDR3 nucleotides: TGTGCCAGCAGCTTGTTTCAGCGTGGCGAGCAGTACTTC.

V usage is TRBV15 and J usage is TRBJ2-7; TRBD1 matches 11 bases. This CDR3 region has 17 residues. Germline V gene data show CDR1 as LNHNV and CDR2 as YYDKDF (reference sequence). With V trimmed by 5 bases and J by 2 bases, 11 bases remained unmatched. CDR3 in amino acids: CATSPDRGPDLAYEQYF. In nucleotides, the CDR3 is TGTGCCACCAGCCCGGACAGGGGGCCGGACCTCGCCTACGAGCAGTACTTC.

The rearrangement links TRBV5-1 to TRBJ2-1; D remains unclear. Trimming left V 5 bases short and J 6 bases short, with 12 bases between. The CDR3 consists of 13 residues. CDR1 is SGHRS, CDR2 YFSETQ, per germline. CDR3: CASRPSGFNEQFF. As DNA, the CDR3 is TGCGCCAGCAGGCCTAGTGGTTTCAATGAGCAGTTCTTC.

The chain couples TRBV10-3 to TRBJ1-5, with D unclear. The V gene lost 4 bases and the J gene lost 1 base, with 17 bases spanning the gap. The V gene's germline CDR1 is ENHRY and CDR2 SYGVKD. There are 17 residues in the CDR3. CDR3 region: CAISASPGDESNQPQHF. Written as DNA, the CDR3 is TGTGCCATCAGTGCGAGTCCCGGGGATGAGAGCAATCAGCCCCAGCATTTT.

This chain links TRBV7-9 with TRBJ2-2; D might be TRBD2 (7 bases). The CDR3 has 15 residues. Trimming took off 7 bases at V and 2 bases at J, with 14 bases between the two ends. CDR1 SEHNR and CDR2 FQNEAQ come from the germline V gene (reference sequence). The CDR3 DNA reads as TGTGCCAGCACCGCGGGGGCTTCCAACACCGGGGAGCTGTTTTTT. Translation: CASTAGASNTGELFF.

The V and J genes are TRBV7-9 and TRBJ1-1; D is possibly TRBD1 (6 bases). Germline values: CDR1 SEHNR, CDR2 FQNEAQ (reference sequence). This CDR3 contains 15 residues. The V end lost 5 bases, the J end lost 2 bases, and 15 bases lay between the germline ends. The CDR3 DNA follows: TGTGCCAGCAGCCCTTCGGGACAAATAAACACTGAAGCTTTCTTT. Its translation is CASSPSGQINTEAFF.

This CDR3 reads CAAGISIREQYF. Here the CDR3 DNA reads TGTGCCGCAGGCATTTCGATACGGGAGCAGTACTTC. This chain connects TRBV6-6 to TRBJ2-7; D remains unclear. The CDR3 length is 12 residues. The germline V gene encodes CDR1 MNHNY and CDR2 SVGAGI (reference sequence). Trimming stripped 11 bases from V and 7 bases from J, with 18 bases between.

As regards this clone: The junction shows a germline mismatch at one end, possibly a read error. This chain connects TRBV7-2 to TRBJ1-1, with D unresolved. In germline, CDR1 is SGHTA, CDR2 FQGNSA. The CDR3 extends over 11 amino acids. The CDR3 DNA follows: TGTGCCAGCAGCTTAGATAACAGCCTTGCCTTT. Translated, it gives CASSLDNSLAF.

This chain links TRBV6-5 with TRBJ2-7; D not resolved. The V gene lost 5 bases and the J gene lost 3 bases, with 5 bases spanning the gap. Germline V CDR1 and CDR2: MNHEY, SVGAGI. This CDR3 region has 11 residues. CDR3 DNA: TGTGCCAGCAGTAGCCACTACGAGCAGTACTTC. This translates into CASSSHYEQYF.

The rearrangement links TRBV14 to TRBJ2-1; TRBD1 aligns across 7 bases. Looked up from germline, CDR1 is SGHDN and CDR2 is FVKESK. The CDR3 loop spans 15 amino acids. V dropped 1 base and J dropped 9; count of bases not matched to a gene: 9. DNA for the CDR3: TGTGCCAGCAGCCAAGGGACAGGTCGGGGACGTGAGCAGTTCTTC. It specifies CASSQGTGRGREQFF.

Here the CDR3 reads CAWSTTLAGPSSNEQFF. As DNA, the CDR3 is TGTGCCTGGAGTACTACGCTAGCGGGACCCAGCTCCAATGAGCAGTTCTTC. This chain links TRBV30 with TRBJ2-1; TRBD2 aligns across 9 bases. Germline assignment: CDR1 GTSNPN and CDR2 SVGIG (reference sequence). V dropped 2 bases and J dropped 6; count of bases not matched to a gene: 14. The CDR3 runs 17 residues.

The rearrangement joins TRBV4-2 to TRBJ1-6, with a weak D call TRBD1 (6 bases). CDR3 length: 15 amino acids. Deletions cut 6 bases from V and 9 bases from J, with 18 bases between. Looked up from germline, CDR1 is LGHNA and CDR2 is YNFKEQ. As DNA, the CDR3 is TGTGCCAGCAGTAATGCGGACAGTACGGTTTCACCCCTCCACTTT. It translates to CASSNADSTVSPLHF.

J is TRBJ2-7 and V is TRBV6-6, with 11 bases identical to TRBD1. Germline trimming cut 4 bases from V and 7 bases from J; bases unmatched to any gene: 9. The CDR3 totals 15 residues. The germline V gene has CDR1 MNHNY and CDR2 SVGAGI (reference sequence). In DNA form, the CDR3 reads TGTGCCAGCAGTTGGACAGGGGGCTCACCCCGGGAGCAGTACTTC. The encoded protein is CASSWTGGSPREQYF.

The genes are TRBV5-1 and TRBJ2-7; TRBD1 matches at 8 bases. The CDR3 runs to 15 residues. Trimming took 5 bases from V and 2 from J; bases not matched to a gene: 9. CDR1 is SGHRS and CDR2 is YFSETQ in the germline V gene. The CDR3 sequence is CASRWGTGSAYEQYF. CDR3 sequence (DNA): TGCGCCAGCAGATGGGGGACAGGTAGCGCCTACGAGCAGTACTTC.

The chain joins TRBV6-4 to TRBJ2-3; TRBD2 matches 7 bases. The V gene end was trimmed by 3 bases and the J gene end by 0 bases; junction bases not matched to a gene: 0. The CDR3 sequence is 14 residues long. Germline CDR1 is MRHNA and CDR2 is SNTAGT. This CDR3 is CASSELASTDTQYF. The CDR3 DNA reads TGTGCCAGCAGTGAACTAGCGAGCACAGATACGCAGTATTTT.

The chain carries TRBV11-2 and TRBJ2-3; D might be TRBD1 (5 bases). The CDR3 length is 15 residues. The germline CDR1 and CDR2 sequences are SGHAT and FQNNGV. V lost 6 bases, J lost 3 bases, and 16 bases lay in between. The CDR3 DNA sequence: TGTGCCAGCAGTTATGGGGCAGGAGAGACAGATACGCAGTATTTT. This gives the protein CASSYGAGETDTQYF.

The chain links TRBV6-5 to TRBJ1-6; D is ambiguous. Germline CDR1 MNHEY, CDR2 SVGAGI. CDR3 size: 16 residues. Trimming shortened V by 0 bases and J by 0 bases, and 6 bases separated the two germline ends. CDR3 residues: CASSYSVSSYNSPLHF. The DNA of the CDR3 is TGTGCCAGCAGTTACTCGGTCAGCTCCTATAATTCACCCCTCCACTTT.

The rearrangement uses TRBV29-1 and TRBJ2-5; 12 bases fit TRBD2. The V gene end was trimmed by 1 base and the J gene end by 2 bases; junction bases not matched to a gene: 2. Germline lookup yields CDR1 SQVTM and CDR2 ANQGSEA. The CDR3 loop spans 15 amino acids. CDR3 loop: CSVEGTSGAQETQYF. CDR3 in DNA: TGCAGCGTTGAAGGGACTAGCGGGGCACAAGAGACCCAGTACTTC.

This chain joins TRBV5-4 and TRBJ2-3; no clear D gene. The CDR3 is 14 residues long. With 2 bases removed from V and 2 bases from J, the gap between germline ends came to 9 bases. Looked up from germline, CDR1 is SGHNT and CDR2 is YYREEE (reference sequence). The CDR3 coding sequence is TGTGCCAGCAGCTTAGCCCATATCACAGATACGCAGTATTTT. This sequence encodes CASSLAHITDTQYF.

V and J are TRBV12-5 and TRBJ2-1, with 8 bases aligning to TRBD2. V lost 8 bases to trimming and J lost 5 bases; unmatched junction nucleotides: 11. Per the germline V gene, CDR1 is LGHNT and CDR2 is FRNRAP. The CDR3 has 15 amino acids. The CDR3 region has the DNA TGTGCTAGTTCCAGCCCACTAGCGGTTAACAATGAGCAGTTCTTC. Translated: CASSSPLAVNNEQFF.